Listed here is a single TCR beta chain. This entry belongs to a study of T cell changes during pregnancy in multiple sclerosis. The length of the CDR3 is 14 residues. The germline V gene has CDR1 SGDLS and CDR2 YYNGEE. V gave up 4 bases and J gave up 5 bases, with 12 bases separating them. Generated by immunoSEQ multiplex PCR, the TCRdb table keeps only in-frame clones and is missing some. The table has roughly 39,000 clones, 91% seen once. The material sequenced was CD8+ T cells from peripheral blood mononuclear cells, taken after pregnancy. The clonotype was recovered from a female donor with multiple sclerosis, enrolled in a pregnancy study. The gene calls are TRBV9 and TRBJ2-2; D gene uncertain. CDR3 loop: CASSLQTQTGELFF. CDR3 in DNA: TGTGCCAGCAGCCTCCAGACTCAGACCGGGGAGCTGTTTTTT.